The 20 T cell receptor beta chains presented below share a single source sample, sequenced in a study of T cell responses to AZD1222 COVID-19 vaccine. Profiled with immunoSEQ multiplex PCR; TCRdb holds only in-frame clones, not every one. The top ten clones hold approximately 1.5% of a sample with 210,000 or so clones, less than 95% of them seen once. Sequencing was performed on peripheral blood, taken 28 days after the second dose of the MenACWY control vaccine. These TCRs come from an adult who received the MenACWY meningococcal vaccine as a control.

CDR3: CATRGGEDDNEKLFF. The CDR3 DNA follows: TGTGCCACCAGGGGAGGCGAGGACGACAATGAAAAACTGTTTTTT. The rearrangement uses TRBV15 and TRBJ1-4; D uncertain. The CDR3 is 15 residues long. V lost 6 bases and J 5 bases, leaving 16 bases between the germline ends. The V gene's germline CDR1 is LNHNV and CDR2 YYDKDF (reference sequence).

This chain uses TRBV2 with TRBJ1-2; D remains unclear. Germline assignment: CDR1 SNHLY and CDR2 FYNNEI. The germline V and J ends were trimmed by 5 bases and 0 bases, with 4 bases remaining between them. The CDR3 has 12 amino acids. CDR3 protein: CASSIANYGYTF. As DNA, the CDR3 is TGTGCCAGCAGTATAGCTAACTATGGCTACACCTTC. Combining the CDR3 with reference TRBV2 and TRBJ1-2 gives the whole variable domain EPEVTQTPSHQVTQMGQEVILRCVPISNHLYFYWYRQILGQKVEFLVSFYNNEISEKSEIFDDQFSVERPDGSNFTLKIRSTKLEDSAMYFCASSIANYGYTFGSGTRLTVV.

The gene calls are TRBV6-5 and TRBJ1-1; TRBD1 aligns across 7 bases. V lost 10 bases and J lost 7; bases outside the gene matches: 9. The CDR3 has 12 residues. Germline assignment: CDR1 MNHEY and CDR2 SVGAGI. CDR3 sequence reads: CATSRTGVEAFF. DNA of the CDR3: TGTGCCACCTCAAGGACAGGCGTTGAAGCTTTCTTT.

This chain uses TRBV28 with TRBJ1-2, with D possibly matching TRBD1 (5 bases). The V gene's germline CDR1 is MDHEN and CDR2 SYDVKM. The CDR3 totals 16 residues. Trimming removed 4 bases from V and 4 bases from J, with 19 bases in between. CDR3 nucleotides: TGTGCCAGCAGTTCCTCTTTGGGACGTATGACCTATGGCTACACCTTC. Protein product: CASSSSLGRMTYGYTF.

The chain joins TRBV27 to TRBJ2-5; D is possibly TRBD2 (6 bases). V gave up 5 bases and J gave up 3 bases, with 13 bases separating them. Germline CDR1 is MNHEY and CDR2 is SMNVEV (reference sequence). The CDR3 length is 14 residues. The CDR3 protein is CASSESGREETQYF. CDR3 bases: TGTGCCAGCAGTGAATCCGGGAGAGAAGAGACCCAGTACTTC.

The genes are TRBV24-1 and TRBJ2-3; 8 nucleotides align to TRBD2. V lost 0 bases to trimming and J lost 6 bases; unmatched junction nucleotides: 10. CDR1 KGHDR and CDR2 SFDVKD come from the germline V gene. The CDR3 sequence is 17 residues long. The CDR3 loop is CATSDLQGAGVVDTQYF. The DNA of the CDR3 is TGTGCCACCAGTGATTTGCAAGGAGCGGGGGTAGTGGATACGCAGTATTTT.

This chain uses TRBV9 with TRBJ2-7, with D possibly being TRBD1 (6 bases). Germline CDR1 is SGDLS and CDR2 is YYNGEE. V lost 4 bases to trimming and J lost 5 bases, with 16 bases between them. The CDR3 consists of 14 residues. The CDR3 loop is CASSPSQGSHEQYF. DNA for the CDR3: TGTGCCAGCAGCCCCAGTCAGGGGTCACACGAGCAGTACTTC. Drawing the rest from reference TRBV9 and TRBJ2-7, the complete variable domain is DSGVTQTPKHLITATGQRVTLRCSPRSGDLSVYWYQQSLDQGLQFLIQYYNGEERAKGNILERFSAQQFPDLHSELNLSSLELGDSALYFCASSPSQGSHEQYFGPGTRLTVT.

In the case of this clone: The same CDR3 arises from other DNA sequences in this sample as well. This chain links TRBV2 with TRBJ2-7; a weak D match, TRBD2 (5 bases). With 3 bases removed from V and 3 bases from J, the gap between germline ends came to 6 bases. Germline V gives CDR1 SNHLY, CDR2 FYNNEI. The CDR3 extends over 12 amino acids. CDR3 in DNA: TGTGCCAGCAGTGAGGGGAGCTACGAGCAGTACTTC. As protein: CASSEGSYEQYF.

The V gene is TRBV19, the J gene TRBJ1-1; no firm D call. The CDR3 covers 12 residues. Germline CDR1 is LNHDA and CDR2 is SQIVND (reference sequence). Trimming shortened V by 5 bases and J by 4 bases, and 8 bases separated the two germline ends. CDR3 residues: CASSGSSTEAFF. Here the CDR3 DNA reads TGTGCCAGTAGTGGGTCGAGCACTGAAGCTTTCTTT. Based on the CDR3 plus reference TRBV19 and TRBJ1-1, the full variable domain is DGGITQSPKYLFRKEGQNVTLSCEQNLNHDAMYWYRQDPGQGLRLIYYSQIVNDFQKGDIAEGYSVSREKKESFPLTVTSAQKNPTAFYLCASSGSSTEAFFGQGTRLTVV.

The chain has TRBV6-5 and TRBJ2-1; D unresolved. This CDR3 is built from 12 residues. Trimming removed 6 bases from V and 4 bases from J, with 7 bases in between. CDR1 and CDR2 from the germline V gene are MNHEY and SVGAGI. In nucleotides, the CDR3 is TGTGCCAGCAGGAGCCAGTACAATGAGCAGTTCTTC. The encoded protein is CASRSQYNEQFF.

The V call is TRBV4-1, the J call TRBJ1-3, with D hard to call. Germline V gives CDR1 MGHRA, CDR2 YSYEKL. V lost 1 base, J lost 1 base, and 5 bases lay in between. The CDR3 is 14 amino acids. The CDR3 sequence: CASSQGHSGNTIYF. DNA of the CDR3: TGCGCCAGCAGCCAAGGACATTCTGGAAACACCATATATTTT.

The chain couples TRBV5-1 to TRBJ2-3; D not certain. This CDR3 is built from 14 residues. The V end was cut by 2 bases, the J end by 3 bases, with 10 bases between. Germline CDR1 is SGHRS and CDR2 is YFSETQ. The CDR3 DNA reads as TGCGCCAGCAGCTTTGGCGGATCAACAGATACGCAGTATTTT. This sequence encodes CASSFGGSTDTQYF.

Details on this clone: Other DNA sequences in this specimen translate into the identical CDR3. The chain combines TRBV18 with TRBJ1-1; TRBD1 might be the D (5 bases). The CDR3 runs 13 residues. The germline V gene encodes CDR1 KGHSH and CDR2 LQKENI. V dropped 3 bases and J dropped 1 base, with 6 bases sitting between them. The CDR3 bases are TGTGCCAGCTCACCCGGACAGAACACTGAAGCTTTCTTT. It specifies CASSPGQNTEAFF. The complete variable domain, with remaining parts taken from reference TRBV18 and TRBJ1-1, reads NAGVMQNPRHLVRRRGQEARLRCSPMKGHSHVYWYRQLPEEGLKFMVYLQKENIIDESGMPKERFSAEFPKEGPSILRIQQVVRGDSAAYFCASSPGQNTEAFFGQGTRLTVV.

V gene TRBV10-3 combines with J gene TRBJ1-3; maybe TRBD1 (5 bases). The CDR3 has 14 amino acids. Germline loops: CDR1 ENHRY, CDR2 SYGVKD. V was clipped by 7 bases and J by 0 bases, with 10 bases between them. The CDR3 protein is CAIMGGNSGNTIYF. In DNA, the CDR3 is TGTGCCATCATGGGGGGAAACTCTGGAAACACCATATATTTT.

The CDR3 bases are TGCGCCAGCAGTCAAGATACCAGGTCCGAGGGAAACACCATATATTTT. Its protein product is CASSQDTRSEGNTIYF. V and J are TRBV23-1 and TRBJ1-3; D is unclear. TRBV23-1 is an ORF, and what it does is uncertain. The CDR3 runs 16 residues. V lost 2 bases and J 4 bases, leaving 15 bases between the germline ends.

The V call is TRBV6-8, the J call TRBJ2-2; 7 bases align to TRBD1. Germline loops: CDR1 MNHGY, CDR2 SAAAGT. The CDR3 is made up of 16 amino acids. Trimming removed 2 bases from V and 7 bases from J; junction bases left unmatched: 10. The CDR3 is CASSYLGTDLDGELFF. The DNA for the CDR3 is TGTGCCAGCAGTTACCTTGGGACAGACCTCGACGGGGAGCTGTTTTTT.

The CDR3 sequence: CASSTPGQGANTEAFF. CDR3 DNA sequence: TGTGCCAGCAGTACCCCGGGACAGGGGGCGAACACTGAAGCTTTCTTT. The J gene is TRBJ1-1, the V gene TRBV6-6; 12 bases are shared with TRBD1. The CDR3 is 16 amino acids. V shed 5 bases and J 1 base; nucleotides not matched to a gene: 5. Germline CDR1 reads MNHNY; CDR2 reads SVGAGI (reference sequence).

This clone was seen only once. The genes are TRBV28 and TRBJ2-7, with 7 nucleotides matching TRBD2. Germline V CDR1 and CDR2: MDHEN, SYDVKM. J was trimmed by 6 bases and V by 6 bases; bases with no gene match: 14. The CDR3 runs to 15 residues. CDR3 in amino acids: CASRTSLGGRGEQYF. CDR3 nucleotides: TGTGCCAGCAGAACCTCGCTTGGGGGGAGGGGCGAGCAGTACTTC.

The chain combines TRBV27 with TRBJ1-5; perhaps TRBD1 as D (6 bases). Looked up from germline, CDR1 is MNHEY and CDR2 is SMNVEV (reference sequence). This CDR3 is 17 amino acids long. V lost 3 bases, J lost 2 bases, and 17 bases lay in between. CDR3 amino acids: CASSFRGHLLGNQPQHF. The CDR3 DNA reads TGTGCCAGCAGTTTTCGGGGACACCTACTCGGCAATCAGCCCCAGCATTTT.

This chain connects TRBV4-1 to TRBJ2-3; D may match TRBD1 or TRBD2 (6 bases each). V gave up 1 base and J gave up 0 bases, with 20 bases separating them. The CDR3 length is 19 residues. Germline V gives CDR1 MGHRA, CDR2 YSYEKL. The CDR3 DNA reads TGCGCCAGCAGCCAAGTAGTCCCCGGGGGCCTCATGAGCACAGATACGCAGTATTTT. Its protein product is CASSQVVPGGLMSTDTQYF.